The 28 T cell receptor beta chains below come from one sample, sequenced in a study of blood T cells in healthy people across ages. A second PCR of roughly 7 to 11 cycles used a sample-barcoded 5' primer and a J-beta primer mix. A single record per CDR3 protein comes from TCRdb applying MiXCR to the 5' RACE reads. Seen here are some 760,000 distinct CDR3 sequences, 20% to 25% observed once, and the top ten hold 9.4%. This sample also appeared in a second study, on T cells of mothers and their children.

Sequencing was carried out using blood. These receptor sequences come from a boy younger than 18 in good health.

The chain links TRBV5-6 to TRBJ2-5; D unclear. The CDR3 sequence is 12 residues long. Trimming removed 4 bases from V and 2 bases from J, with 6 bases in between. CDR1 SGHDT and CDR2 YYEEEE come from the germline V gene. Written as DNA, the CDR3 is TGTGCCAGCAGCACCACACAAGAGACCCAGTACTTC. This gives the protein CASSTTQETQYF. The full variable domain, rest sourced from reference TRBV5-6 and TRBJ2-5, is DAGVTQSPTHLIKTRGQQVTLRCSPKSGHDTVSWYQQALGQGPQFIFQYYEEEERQRGNFPDRFSGHQFPNYSSELNVNALLLGDSALYLCASSTTQETQYFGPGTRLLVL.

The chain uses TRBV6-4 and TRBJ2-1, with TRBD2 matching over 9 bases. CDR3 size: 16 residues. The germline V gene has CDR1 MRHNA and CDR2 SNTAGT. Trimming at V came to 3 bases and at J to 5 bases, leaving 8 bases not matched to a gene. The chain's CDR3 is CASSDLWTSANNEQFF. The CDR3 DNA follows: TGTGCCAGCAGTGATCTGTGGACTAGCGCCAACAATGAGCAGTTCTTC.

This sequence joins TRBV13 and TRBJ1-2; D unclear. Germline lookup yields CDR1 PRHDT and CDR2 FYEKMQ (reference sequence). V dropped 3 bases and J dropped 4 bases, with 9 bases sitting between them. CDR3 length: 13 residues. The CDR3 loop reads CASSFSVIYGYTF. The DNA of the CDR3 is TGTGCCAGCAGCTTTTCGGTGATCTATGGCTACACCTTC.

There are a few counts of this clonotype. A junction boundary mismatches the germline segment, possibly from a read error. This rearrangement joins TRBV11-2 to TRBJ2-3; a possible D gene is TRBD2 (6 bases). The germline CDR1 and CDR2 sequences are SGHAT and FQNNGV. CDR3 length: 13 residues. CDR3 coding DNA: TGTGCCAGCGCTCCGGGACTCTTAGATACGCAGTGTTTT. This translates into CASAPGLLDTQCF.

The chain combines TRBV13 with TRBJ1-2, with D unresolved. The CDR3 has 16 residues. Trimming took off 5 bases at V and 5 bases at J, with 21 bases between the two ends. Germline CDR1 and CDR2: PRHDT and FYEKMQ (reference sequence). The CDR3 protein is CASSLEATEPRYGYTF. For the CDR3, the DNA is TGTGCCAGCAGCCTTGAGGCAACCGAACCTAGGTATGGCTACACCTTC.

This chain connects TRBV5-1 to TRBJ2-4; D possibly matches TRBD1 or TRBD2 (5 bases each). Trimming took off 0 bases at V and 9 bases at J, with 10 bases between the two ends. From germline, CDR1 is SGHRS and CDR2 YFSETQ. This CDR3 spans 13 amino acids. CDR3 amino acids: CASSLAWGSIQYF. The CDR3 coding sequence is TGCGCCAGCAGCTTGGCCTGGGGGTCCATTCAGTACTTC.

This clonotype turned up a few times. The gene calls are TRBV7-2 and TRBJ1-2, with a weak D call TRBD1 (6 bases). Germline V lookup: CDR1 SGHTA, CDR2 FQGNSA. The CDR3 runs to 13 residues. Deletions cut 6 bases from V and 4 bases from J, with 12 bases between. The CDR3 DNA follows: TGTGCCAGCAGATTCACAGGGTCCTATGGCTACACCTTC. Amino acid sequence: CASRFTGSYGYTF.

CDR3 sequence (DNA): TGTGCCAGCAGTGTACAAATCGATACGCAGTATTTT. Residues: CASSVQIDTQYF. This chain links TRBV2 with TRBJ2-3; no firm D call. The CDR3 is made up of 12 amino acids. Trimming cost V 4 bases and J 6 bases, with 8 bases left between them. Germline CDR1 SNHLY, CDR2 FYNNEI.

This chain joins TRBV9 and TRBJ2-1; unclear D gene. The CDR3 totals 15 residues. Trimming took 0 bases from V and 0 from J, leaving 7 bases between them. Germline loops: CDR1 SGDLS, CDR2 YYNGEE. Here the CDR3 DNA reads TGTGCCAGCAGCGTAGGGGTTAGCTCCTACAATGAGCAGTTCTTC. It specifies CASSVGVSSYNEQFF.

This sequence joins TRBV28 and TRBJ2-7; 8 bases align to TRBD1. J gave up 2 bases and V 4 bases, and 10 bases lay outside the gene matches. The germline gives CDR1 MDHEN, CDR2 SYDVKM. The CDR3 spans 16 residues. In DNA form, the CDR3 reads TGTGCCAGCAGTTCATCCGGGACAGGTGTGACCTACGAGCAGTACTTC. Translated: CASSSSGTGVTYEQYF.

The rearrangement joins TRBV5-1 to TRBJ1-1; D gene ambiguous. Between the trimmed V and J ends, which lost 0 bases and 2 bases, there was a span of 5 bases. The CDR3 is 13 residues long. Looked up from germline, CDR1 is SGHRS and CDR2 is YFSETQ. The CDR3 reads CASSLVSNTEAFF. Here the CDR3 DNA reads TGCGCCAGCAGCTTGGTGTCTAACACTGAAGCTTTCTTT.

The CDR3 here is CASSLIAGTETQYF. The DNA of the CDR3 is TGTGCCAGCAGCCTTATAGCGGGAACGGAGACCCAGTACTTC. The chain couples TRBV7-9 to TRBJ2-5, with 8 positions matching TRBD2. The V segment lost 5 bases and the J segment 5 bases; nucleotides outside the gene matches: 7. Germline CDR1 SEHNR, CDR2 FQNEAQ (reference sequence). The CDR3 is made up of 14 amino acids. Variable domain in full (rest from reference TRBV7-9 and TRBJ2-5): DTGVSQNPRHKITKRGQNVTFRCDPISEHNRLYWYRQTLGQGPEFLTYFQNEAQLEKSRLLSDRFSAERPKGSFSTLEIQRTEQGDSAMYLCASSLIAGTETQYFGPGTRLLVL.

This clonotype occurred a few times. The rearrangement joins TRBV7-2 to TRBJ2-4; 7 bases line up with TRBD2. In germline, CDR1 is SGHTA, CDR2 FQGNSA. The CDR3 contains 14 residues. With 4 bases clipped from V and 8 bases from J, the junction kept 8 bases outside the gene matches. Here the CDR3 reads CASSSWGGRDIQYF. CDR3 nucleotide sequence: TGTGCCAGCAGCTCTTGGGGGGGACGGGACATTCAGTACTTC.

J is TRBJ2-3 and V is TRBV4-1; 7 bases match TRBD2. The CDR3 sequence is 16 residues long. The ends lost 0 bases at V and 4 bases at J; junction bases unmatched: 7. CDR1 and CDR2 from the germline V gene are MGHRA and YSYEKL. CDR3 sequence (DNA): TGCGCCAGCAGCCAAGATGGGGGGGGTAGCGCAGATACGCAGTATTTT. Its protein product is CASSQDGGGSADTQYF.

This clonotype was counted between two and nine times. This sequence joins TRBV2 and TRBJ1-1, with a possible D match to TRBD1 (5 bases). From germline, CDR1 is SNHLY and CDR2 FYNNEI. The CDR3 extends over 15 amino acids. The germline V and J ends were trimmed by 6 bases and 4 bases, with 18 bases remaining between them. Written as DNA, the CDR3 is TGTGCCAGCAGGCTACTCAGGGCAGAGGGCACTGAAGCTTTCTTT. Its translation is CASRLLRAEGTEAFF.

For the CDR3, the DNA is TGTGCCAGCAGTTTAGGGACAGGGGCTGAGCAGTTCTTC. Translated, it gives CASSLGTGAEQFF. This chain uses TRBV12-3 or TRBV12-4 with TRBJ2-1, with 9 bases that match TRBD1. CDR3 length equals 13 residues. V shed 1 base, J shed 9 bases, and the junction held 1 base outside the gene matches.

V gene TRBV25-1 combines with J gene TRBJ2-1; 9 bases fit TRBD2. The J segment lost 5 bases and the V segment lost 7 bases, leaving 9 bases of the junction unmatched. Germline CDR1 is MGHDK and CDR2 is SYGVNS. The CDR3 spans 15 residues. CDR3 DNA sequence: TGTGCCAGCACGGGGCTACTAGCGGGTCACAATGAGCAGTTCTTC. The encoded protein is CASTGLLAGHNEQFF.

A few counts support this clonotype. The V gene is TRBV18, the J gene TRBJ1-5; the match to TRBD1 covers 10 bases. This CDR3 is 15 amino acids long. The junction had 7 bases not matched to a gene; V was cut back by 6 bases and J by 5 bases. CDR1 is KGHSH, CDR2 LQKENI, per germline. DNA of the CDR3: TGTGCCAGCTCGAAAGTCGGGACAGGGGATCAGCCCCAGCATTTT. It specifies CASSKVGTGDQPQHF. Using reference TRBV18 and TRBJ1-5 for the parts outside the CDR3, the full variable domain is NAGVMQNPRHLVRRRGQEARLRCSPMKGHSHVYWYRQLPEEGLKFMVYLQKENIIDESGMPKERFSAEFPKEGPSILRIQQVVRGDSAAYFCASSKVGTGDQPQHFGDGTRLSIL.

CDR3 region: CASSIYLEGNEQFF. CDR3 nucleotide sequence: TGTGCCAGTAGTATATATCTAGAAGGTAATGAGCAGTTCTTC. V usage is TRBV19 and J usage is TRBJ2-1; D is undetermined. The CDR3 covers 14 residues. V lost 2 bases and J lost 7, with 12 bases in between. Germline lookup yields CDR1 LNHDA and CDR2 SQIVND (reference sequence). The full variable domain, rest sourced from reference TRBV19 and TRBJ2-1, is DGGITQSPKYLFRKEGQNVTLSCEQNLNHDAMYWYRQDPGQGLRLIYYSQIVNDFQKGDIAEGYSVSREKKESFPLTVTSAQKNPTAFYLCASSIYLEGNEQFFGPGTRLTVL.

The chain recombines TRBV7-3 with TRBJ2-3; TRBD2 matches 8 bases. Germline V gives CDR1 SGHTA, CDR2 FQGTGA. This CDR3 is 14 amino acids long. J gave up 4 bases and V 4 bases, and 4 bases lay outside the gene matches. CDR3: CASSSTSGPDTQYF. CDR3 nucleotide sequence: TGTGCCAGCAGCTCAACTAGCGGCCCAGATACGCAGTATTTT.

Many counts were recorded for this clonotype. The V and J genes are TRBV14 and TRBJ1-2; 9 positions agree with TRBD1. There are 14 residues in the CDR3. Losses at the gene ends were 1 base for V and 7 bases for J; bases not matched to a gene: 4. Germline lookup yields CDR1 SGHDN and CDR2 FVKESK. The CDR3 region has the DNA TGTGCCAGCAGCCAAGTTCGGGACAGGGCTGGCTACACCTTC. Protein: CASSQVRDRAGYTF. Drawing the rest from reference TRBV14 and TRBJ1-2, the complete variable domain is EAGVTQFPSHSVIEKGQTVTLRCDPISGHDNLYWYRRVMGKEIKFLLHFVKESKQDESGMPNNRFLAERTGGTYSTLKVQPAELEDSGVYFCASSQVRDRAGYTFGSGTRLTVV.

This chain's CDR3 is CSARESSPGGRLDTQYF. The CDR3 DNA sequence: TGCAGTGCTAGAGAGAGTTCCCCGGGAGGGCGTTTAGATACGCAGTATTTT. The chain recombines TRBV20-1 with TRBJ2-3, with 8 bases aligning to TRBD2. J was trimmed by 5 bases and V by 0 bases; bases with no gene match: 13. Germline V gene lookup returns CDR1 DFQATT and CDR2 SNEGSKA (reference sequence). The CDR3 spans 17 residues.

This clonotype was counted ten times or more. The DNA for the CDR3 is TGTGCCAGCAGCTTAGAGTCTGGGGGGCCCTACGAGCAGTACTTC. Protein product: CASSLESGGPYEQYF. The chain is built from TRBV7-6 and TRBJ2-7, with D tentatively TRBD1 or TRBD2 (6 bases each). The CDR3 totals 15 residues. The germline V and J ends were trimmed by 1 base and 2 bases, with 12 bases remaining between them. Germline CDR1 reads SGHVS; CDR2 reads FNYEAQ.

This clonotype showed up just a few times. The chain uses TRBV3-1 and TRBJ2-5, with a possible D match to TRBD2 (6 bases). The V and J ends lost 5 bases and 11 bases respectively, with 18 bases between them. Per the germline V gene, CDR1 is LGHDT and CDR2 is YNNKEL (reference sequence). This CDR3 is 13 amino acids long. Here the CDR3 DNA reads TGTGCCAGCAGCTTCCGGGATACGGGGGAGCAGTACTTC. Translated, it gives CASSFRDTGEQYF.

The chain links TRBV7-9 to TRBJ2-3, with D hard to call. This CDR3 is built from 15 residues. The V gene's germline CDR1 is SEHNR and CDR2 FQNEAQ (reference sequence). Trimming shortened V by 3 bases and J by 4 bases, and 14 bases separated the two germline ends. The CDR3 bases are TGTGCCAGCAGCTTCCGAAGGTCCATCGCAGATACGCAGTATTTT. Amino acid sequence: CASSFRRSIADTQYF.

This clonotype was detected only once. The chain has TRBV7-6 and TRBJ2-1; TRBD2 aligns across 9 bases. The CDR3 runs to 16 residues. Germline loops: CDR1 SGHVS, CDR2 FNYEAQ. With 1 base clipped from V and 7 bases from J, the junction kept 8 bases outside the gene matches. In DNA, the CDR3 is TGTGCCAGCAGCTTAGTACCAGCGGGGGGCGGGAATGAGCAGTTCTTC. It translates to CASSLVPAGGGNEQFF.

This rearrangement joins TRBV20-1 to TRBJ2-3; D assignment may be TRBD1 or TRBD2 (6 bases each). With 5 bases removed from V and 2 bases from J, the gap between germline ends came to 20 bases. Germline assignment: CDR1 DFQATT and CDR2 SNEGSKA (reference sequence). The CDR3 runs 16 residues. The CDR3 nucleotides are TGCAGTGCTGGGCGAGGGGGGACCCTCTTCACAGATACGCAGTATTTT. The encoded protein is CSAGRGGTLFTDTQYF.

This clonotype appeared a few times. Mismatch with germline at one junction end may stem from a read error. The chain couples TRBV5-1 to TRBJ1-1; D is possibly TRBD1 (5 bases). The CDR3 runs to 15 residues. CDR1 SGHRS and CDR2 YFSETQ come from the germline V gene. The CDR3 DNA sequence: TGTGCCAGCAGCCCGGCTGGGGACCTTAACACTGAAGCTTTCTTT. Protein sequence: CASSPAGDLNTEAFF.